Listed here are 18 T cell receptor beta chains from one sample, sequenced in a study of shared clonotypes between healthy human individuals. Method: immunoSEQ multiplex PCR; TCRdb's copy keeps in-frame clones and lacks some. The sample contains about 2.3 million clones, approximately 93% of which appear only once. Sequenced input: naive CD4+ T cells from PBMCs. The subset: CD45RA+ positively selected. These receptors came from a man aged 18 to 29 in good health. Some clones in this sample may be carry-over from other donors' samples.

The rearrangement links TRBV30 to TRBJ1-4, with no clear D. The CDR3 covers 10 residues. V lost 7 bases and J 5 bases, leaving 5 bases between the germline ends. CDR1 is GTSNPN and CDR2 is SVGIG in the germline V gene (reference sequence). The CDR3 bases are TGTGCCTCAGCGAATGAAAAACTGTTTTTT. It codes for CASANEKLFF. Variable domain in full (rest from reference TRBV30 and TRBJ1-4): SQTIHQWPATLVQPVGSPLSLECTVEGTSNPNLYWYRQAAGRGLQLLFYSVGIGQISSEVPQNLSASRPQDRQFILSSKKLLLSDSGFYLCASANEKLFFGSGTQLSVL.

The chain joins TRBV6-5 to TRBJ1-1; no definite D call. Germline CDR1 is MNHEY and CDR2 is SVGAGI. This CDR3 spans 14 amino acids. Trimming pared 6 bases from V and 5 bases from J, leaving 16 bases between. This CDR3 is CASSKPPLGTEAFF. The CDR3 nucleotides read TGTGCCAGCAGCAAACCCCCTCTAGGGACTGAAGCTTTCTTT.

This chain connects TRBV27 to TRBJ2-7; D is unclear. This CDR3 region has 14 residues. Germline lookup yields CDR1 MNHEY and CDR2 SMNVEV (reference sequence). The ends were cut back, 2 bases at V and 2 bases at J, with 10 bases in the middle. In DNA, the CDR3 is TGTGCCAGCAGTTTAGGCCCTCTGACCTACGAGCAGTACTTC. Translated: CASSLGPLTYEQYF.

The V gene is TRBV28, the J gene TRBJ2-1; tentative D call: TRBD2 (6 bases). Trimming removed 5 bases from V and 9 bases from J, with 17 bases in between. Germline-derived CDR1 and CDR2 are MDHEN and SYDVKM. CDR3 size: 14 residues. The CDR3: CASSLETRNGEQFF. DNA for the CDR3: TGTGCCAGCAGTCTCGAGACTAGAAATGGTGAGCAGTTCTTC. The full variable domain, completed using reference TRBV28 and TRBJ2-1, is DVKVTQSSRYLVKRTGEKVFLECVQDMDHENMFWYRQDPGLGLRLIYFSYDVKMKEKGDIPEGYSVSREKKERFSLILESASTNQTSMYLCASSLETRNGEQFFGPGTRLTVL.

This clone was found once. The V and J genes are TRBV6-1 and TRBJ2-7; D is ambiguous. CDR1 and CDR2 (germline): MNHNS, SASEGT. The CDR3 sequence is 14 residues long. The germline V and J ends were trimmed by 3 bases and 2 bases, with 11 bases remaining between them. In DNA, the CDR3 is TGTGCCAGCAGTGAGAAGGCCCAGACCTACGAGCAGTACTTC. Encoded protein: CASSEKAQTYEQYF.

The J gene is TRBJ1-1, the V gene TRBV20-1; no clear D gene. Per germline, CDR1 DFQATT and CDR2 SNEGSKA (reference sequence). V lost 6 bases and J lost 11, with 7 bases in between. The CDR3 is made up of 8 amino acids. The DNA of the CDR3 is TGCAGTGCCCTAGGGGCTTTCTTT. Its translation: CSALGAFF.

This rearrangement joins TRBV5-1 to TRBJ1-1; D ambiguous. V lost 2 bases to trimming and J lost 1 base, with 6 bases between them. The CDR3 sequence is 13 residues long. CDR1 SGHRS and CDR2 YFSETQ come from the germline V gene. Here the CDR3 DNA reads TGCGCCAGCAGCTTTACCCAGAACACTGAAGCTTTCTTT. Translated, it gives CASSFTQNTEAFF.

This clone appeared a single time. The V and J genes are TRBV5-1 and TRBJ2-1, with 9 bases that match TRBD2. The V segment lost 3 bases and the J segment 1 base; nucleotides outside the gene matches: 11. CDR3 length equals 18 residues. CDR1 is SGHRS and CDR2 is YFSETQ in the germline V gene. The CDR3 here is CASSSLGRTSESYNEQFF. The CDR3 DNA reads TGCGCCAGCAGCTCCTTGGGACGGACTAGCGAATCCTACAATGAGCAGTTCTTC.

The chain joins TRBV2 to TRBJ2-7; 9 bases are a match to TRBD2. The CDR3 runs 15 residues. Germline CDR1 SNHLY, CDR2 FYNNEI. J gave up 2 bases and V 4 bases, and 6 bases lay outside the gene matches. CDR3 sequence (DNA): TGTGCCAGCAGTGGCGAGGCGGGAGGGCCCTACGAGCAGTACTTC. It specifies CASSGEAGGPYEQYF.

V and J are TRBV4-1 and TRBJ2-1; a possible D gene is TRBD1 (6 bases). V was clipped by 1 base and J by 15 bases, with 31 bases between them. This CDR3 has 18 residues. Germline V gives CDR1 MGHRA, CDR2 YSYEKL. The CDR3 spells CASSQVIRTDPYPQRRFF. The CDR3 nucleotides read TGCGCCAGCAGCCAAGTGATTCGGACAGATCCATACCCGCAGCGACGGTTCTTC.

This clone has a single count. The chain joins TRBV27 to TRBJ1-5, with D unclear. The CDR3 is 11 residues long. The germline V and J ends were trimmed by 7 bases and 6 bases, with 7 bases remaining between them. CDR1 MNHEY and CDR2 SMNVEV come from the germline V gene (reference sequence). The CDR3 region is CASTTSQPQHF. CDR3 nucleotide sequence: TGTGCCAGCACCACGAGTCAGCCCCAGCATTTT.

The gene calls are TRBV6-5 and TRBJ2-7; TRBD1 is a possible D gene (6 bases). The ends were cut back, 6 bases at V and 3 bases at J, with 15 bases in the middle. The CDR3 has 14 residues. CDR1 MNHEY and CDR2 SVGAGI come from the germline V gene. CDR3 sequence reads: CASSYDRNYYEQYF. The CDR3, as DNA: TGTGCCAGCAGCTACGACAGGAACTACTACGAGCAGTACTTC.

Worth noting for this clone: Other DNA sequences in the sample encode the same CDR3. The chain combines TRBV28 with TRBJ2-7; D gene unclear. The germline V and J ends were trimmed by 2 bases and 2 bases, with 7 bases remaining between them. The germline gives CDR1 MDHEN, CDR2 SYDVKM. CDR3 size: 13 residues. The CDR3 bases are TGTGCCAGCAGTTTACCTGTCCCCTACGAGCAGTACTTC. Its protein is CASSLPVPYEQYF.

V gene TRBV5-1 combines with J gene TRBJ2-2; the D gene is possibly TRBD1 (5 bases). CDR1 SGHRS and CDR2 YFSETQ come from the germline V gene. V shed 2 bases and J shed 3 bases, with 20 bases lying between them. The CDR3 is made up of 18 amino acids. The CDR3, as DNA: TGCGCCAGCAGCTTTTTGGCCCGGTCGGCAGGGTACACCGGGGAGCTGTTTTTT. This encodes CASSFLARSAGYTGELFF.

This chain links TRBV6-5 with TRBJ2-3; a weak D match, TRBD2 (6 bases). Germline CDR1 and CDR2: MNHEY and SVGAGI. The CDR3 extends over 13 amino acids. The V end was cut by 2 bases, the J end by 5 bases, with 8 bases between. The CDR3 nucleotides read TGTGCCAGCAGTTACCCGGGGGAAGATACGCAGTATTTT. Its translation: CASSYPGEDTQYF.

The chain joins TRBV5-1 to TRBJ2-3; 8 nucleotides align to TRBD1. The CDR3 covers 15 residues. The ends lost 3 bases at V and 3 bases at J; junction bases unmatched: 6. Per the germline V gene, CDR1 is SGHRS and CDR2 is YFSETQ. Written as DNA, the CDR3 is TGCGCCAGCAGCTCCACGACAGGGGTAACAGATACGCAGTATTTT. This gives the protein CASSSTTGVTDTQYF.

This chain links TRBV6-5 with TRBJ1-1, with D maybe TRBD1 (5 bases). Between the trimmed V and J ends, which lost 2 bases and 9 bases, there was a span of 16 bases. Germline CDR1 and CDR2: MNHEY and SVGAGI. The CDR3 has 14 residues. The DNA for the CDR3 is TGTGCCAGCAGTTACCCAGGGCCCAACGGGAAAGCTTTCTTT. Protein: CASSYPGPNGKAFF.

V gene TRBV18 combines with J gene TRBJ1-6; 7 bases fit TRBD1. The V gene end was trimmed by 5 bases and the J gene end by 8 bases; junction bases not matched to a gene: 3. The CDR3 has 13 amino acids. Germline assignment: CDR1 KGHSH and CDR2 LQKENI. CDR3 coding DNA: TGTGCCAGCTCAATCGACAGGGATTCACCCCTCCACTTT. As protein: CASSIDRDSPLHF.